This T cell receptor (beta chain) comes out of a study of beta chain features in type 1 diabetes. The isolated RNA, all of it, was reverse transcribed, so expressed TCRB transcripts were what got sequenced. Profiling relied on immunoSEQ multiplex PCR, and the TCRdb table lists in-frame clones only, not all of them. The data show 350,000 to 450,000 clones, approximately 15% seen once. Details on this clone: The antigen is undetermined.

Study-wide points: Naive, central memory and regulatory TCRB repertoires appeared more similar among patients than healthy donors.

One heparinised blood draw averaging approximately 120 mL was given by each donor. J gave up 0 bases and V 6 bases, and 4 bases lay outside the gene matches. CDR1 and CDR2 from the germline V gene are SEHNR and FQNEAQ (reference sequence). CDR3 length: 14 residues. V usage is TRBV7-9 and J usage is TRBJ2-7, with TRBD2 matching over 8 bases. What was sequenced was naive CD4+ T cells from blood. The source of this sequence is a man younger than 45 in good health. As DNA, the CDR3 is TGTGCCAGCAGAGGAAGCGGGAGCTCCTACGAGCAGTACTTC. This codes for CASRGSGSSYEQYF.